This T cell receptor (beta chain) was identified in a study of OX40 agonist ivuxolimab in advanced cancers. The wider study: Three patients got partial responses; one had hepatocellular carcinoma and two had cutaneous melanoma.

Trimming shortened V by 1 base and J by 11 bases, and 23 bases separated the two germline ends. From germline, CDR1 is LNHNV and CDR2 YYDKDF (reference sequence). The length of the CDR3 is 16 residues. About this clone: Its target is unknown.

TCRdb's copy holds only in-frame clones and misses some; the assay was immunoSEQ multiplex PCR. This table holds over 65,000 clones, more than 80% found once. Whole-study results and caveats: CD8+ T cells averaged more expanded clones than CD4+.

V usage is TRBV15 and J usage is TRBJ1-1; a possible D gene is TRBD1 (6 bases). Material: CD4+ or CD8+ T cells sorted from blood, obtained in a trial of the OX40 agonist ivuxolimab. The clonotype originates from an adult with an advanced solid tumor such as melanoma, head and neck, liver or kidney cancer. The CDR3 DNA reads TGTGCCACCAGCAGAGCTGTGGGGGCCGGGGCCCCTTGGGCTTTCTTT. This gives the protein CATSRAVGAGAPWAFF.